The T cell receptor (beta chain) described here comes from a study of beta chain features in type 1 diabetes. Findings and limits, study-wide: Small HLA sub-analyses could not settle whether HLA shapes TCRB rearrangement. Moderate but significant shortening of TCRB CDR3s was recorded in all four CD4+ subsets from Type 1 diabetes patients.

This clone was detected only a few times. Its antigen is unidentified. The sample holds other DNA sequences that translate to the same CDR3. A heparinised blood draw that averaged about 120 mL was obtained once from each donor. The isolated RNA, all of it, was reverse transcribed, so expressed TCRB transcripts were what got sequenced. Generated by immunoSEQ multiplex PCR, the TCRdb table keeps only in-frame clones and is missing some. The table shows approximately 730,000 clones, with over 10% occurring only once. This CDR3 is 14 amino acids long. Trimming pared 4 bases from V and 1 base from J, leaving 9 bases between. The germline gives CDR1 LNHDA, CDR2 SQIVND (reference sequence).

The sequencing sample was made of naive CD4+ T cells from blood. J is TRBJ2-3 and V is TRBV19; D might be TRBD2 (5 bases). The clonotype originates from a man aged 18 to 29 with type 1 diabetes. As DNA, the CDR3 is TGTGCCAGTAGTACATCCGGGGGCACAGATACGCAGTATTTT. Its protein is CASSTSGGTDTQYF.